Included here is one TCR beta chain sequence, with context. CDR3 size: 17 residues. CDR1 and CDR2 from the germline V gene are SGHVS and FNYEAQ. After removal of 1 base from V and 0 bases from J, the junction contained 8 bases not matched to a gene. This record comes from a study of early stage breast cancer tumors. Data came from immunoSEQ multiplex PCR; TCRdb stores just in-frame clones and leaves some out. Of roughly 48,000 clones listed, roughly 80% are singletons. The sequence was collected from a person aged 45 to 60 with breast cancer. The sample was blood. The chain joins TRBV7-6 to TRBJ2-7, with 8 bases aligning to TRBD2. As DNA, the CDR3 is TGTGCCAGCAGCTTAGAGGGTAGCGGGGAGAGCTCCTACGAGCAGTACTTC. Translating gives CASSLEGSGESSYEQYF.